This T cell receptor beta chain emerged from a study of OX40 agonist ivuxolimab in advanced cancers. Sequencing used immunoSEQ multiplex PCR; TCRdb keeps in-frame clones, though not all of them. The table lists 50,000 to 65,000 clones, roughly 80% of them singletons. The germline gives CDR1 LGHNA, CDR2 YNFKEQ. This CDR3 contains 16 residues. J gave up 8 bases and V 4 bases, and 12 bases lay outside the gene matches. Prior autoimmune disease or systemic immunosuppression barred patients. Study-wide results and caveats: Normalized expansion of T-cell clones was also low for some nonresponders. Antigen specificity of clonally expanded peripheral T cells was not established. At 0.1 to 3.0 mg/kg, clonal expansion of CD4+ and CD8+ blood T cells had occurred by week 6.

With regard to this clone: Antigen: not known.

The receptor's source is an adult with an advanced solid tumor such as melanoma, head and neck, liver or kidney cancer. The chain is built from TRBV4-2 and TRBJ2-1; 9 bases are shared with TRBD2. Sequenced material: CD4+ or CD8+ T cells sorted from blood, taken in a trial of the OX40 agonist ivuxolimab. The CDR3 nucleotides read TGTGCCAGCAGCCCGAAGATCCAGCGGGAGGTCGATGAGCAGTTCTTC. Protein product: CASSPKIQREVDEQFF.